This entry lists 11 T cell receptor beta chains sequenced from one sample in a study of blood T cell repertoires in COVID-19. Only in-frame clones appear in the TCRdb table, and some are missing; sequencing was by immunoSEQ multiplex PCR. The repertoire holds some 320,000 clones, with more than 90% as singletons. Sequenced sample: PBMCs or T cells enriched from blood (not recorded which). These receptors were collected from a man aged 55-75 years who had recovered from COVID-19.

V and J are TRBV7-3 and TRBJ2-5, with TRBD2 matching over 9 bases. This CDR3 region has 15 residues. The V and J ends lost 2 bases and 5 bases, in that order; junction bases with no gene match: 6. Germline V gene data show CDR1 as SGHTA and CDR2 as FQGTGA. This chain's CDR3 is CASSLSGGGAETQYF. CDR3 in DNA: TGTGCCAGCAGCTTATCTGGCGGGGGGGCCGAGACCCAGTACTTC.

This clone was found once. Other DNA sequences of this sample code for an identical CDR3. V gene TRBV11-3 combines with J gene TRBJ2-1; 8 positions match TRBD1. Germline trimming cut 4 bases from V and 1 base from J; bases unmatched to any gene: 3. Germline V gene lookup returns CDR1 SGHNT and CDR2 YENEEA. This CDR3 is 15 amino acids long. CDR3 coding DNA: TGTGCCAGCAGCTCAGGACAGGGTTCCTACAATGAGCAGTTCTTC. Translating gives CASSSGQGSYNEQFF.

This chain uses TRBV3-1 (or the pseudogene TRBV3-2) with TRBJ1-3; D gene ambiguous. This CDR3 spans 15 amino acids. V lost 2 bases and J 3 bases, leaving 11 bases between the germline ends. Germline V gene lookup returns CDR1 LGHDT and CDR2 YNNKEL (reference sequence). CDR3 sequence reads: CASSQPASGGNTIYF. CDR3 DNA: TGTGCCAGCAGCCAACCTGCCTCGGGTGGAAACACCATATATTTT.

This clone was seen only once. The chain carries TRBV11-3 and TRBJ2-3; TRBD2 aligns across 9 bases. Germline-derived CDR1 and CDR2 are SGHNT and YENEEA. The CDR3 length is 14 residues. The junction had 9 bases not matched to a gene; V was cut back by 9 bases and J by 5 bases. This chain's CDR3 is CASARGRAEDTQYF. CDR3 sequence (DNA): TGTGCCAGTGCCCGCGGGAGGGCGGAAGATACGCAGTATTTT.

This clone was seen a handful of times. The chain couples TRBV11-2 to TRBJ1-2; no reliable D call. The CDR3 has 14 amino acids. Germline V lookup: CDR1 SGHAT, CDR2 FQNNGV. Trimming cost V 0 bases and J 3 bases, with 8 bases left between them. The CDR3 DNA reads TGTGCCAGCAGCTTAGAGTCGGTCTACTATGGCTACACCTTC. This gives the protein CASSLESVYYGYTF. The complete variable domain, with remaining parts taken from reference TRBV11-2 and TRBJ1-2, reads EAGVAQSPRYKIIEKRQSVAFWCNPISGHATLYWYQQILGQGPKLLIQFQNNGVVDDSQLPKDRFSAERLKGVDSTLKIQPAKLEDSAVYLCASSLESVYYGYTFGSGTRLTVV.

This chain uses TRBV25-1 with TRBJ1-2; a possible D gene is TRBD1 (5 bases). Trimming pared 1 base from V and 5 bases from J, leaving 23 bases between. Germline values: CDR1 MGHDK, CDR2 SYGVNS. CDR3 length equals 18 residues. The CDR3 here is CASSESVGGADYTYGYTF. The CDR3 coding sequence is TGTGCCAGCAGTGAATCGGTTGGAGGGGCGGATTATACATATGGCTACACCTTC.

This clone was seen a single time. The gene calls are TRBV7-6 and TRBJ2-1; TRBD1 agrees at 8 bases. The germline gives CDR1 SGHVS, CDR2 FNYEAQ. Trimming cost V 2 bases and J 2 bases; bases outside gene matches: 8. This CDR3 has 17 residues. The CDR3 coding sequence is TGTGCCAGCAGCTTAAGGTCTGGACAGGGCCCCTACAATGAGCAGTTCTTC. This gives the protein CASSLRSGQGPYNEQFF.

The J gene is TRBJ2-4, the V gene TRBV24-1; perhaps TRBD1 as D (6 bases). The CDR3 is made up of 14 amino acids. Germline V gene data show CDR1 as KGHDR and CDR2 as SFDVKD. Trimming stripped 5 bases from V and 7 bases from J, with 14 bases between. The CDR3 nucleotides are TGTGCCACCAGTGGAGGGACAACCTCGAACATTCAGTACTTC. This gives the protein CATSGGTTSNIQYF.

The chain is built from TRBV7-9 and TRBJ1-4; 8 bases line up with TRBD1. The V segment lost 10 bases and the J segment 3 bases; nucleotides outside the gene matches: 4. The CDR3 covers 13 residues. In germline, CDR1 is SEHNR, CDR2 FQNEAQ (reference sequence). Here the CDR3 DNA reads TGTGCCACGAAGACAGGGGCTAATGAAAAACTGTTTTTT. Translating gives CATKTGANEKLFF.

This clone has a handful of counts. The V call is TRBV5-6, the J call TRBJ1-4; the match to TRBD1 covers 7 bases. The V segment lost 4 bases and the J segment 4 bases; nucleotides outside the gene matches: 10. The CDR3 consists of 16 residues. Per germline, CDR1 SGHDT and CDR2 YYEEEE. The CDR3 DNA follows: TGTGCCAGCAGCCTGGCCCCGACAGGGATTAATGAAAAACTGTTTTTT. Protein product: CASSLAPTGINEKLFF.

CDR3 sequence: CATKKGTGVVYGYTF. Here the CDR3 DNA reads TGTGCCACCAAAAAGGGGACAGGGGTCGTCTATGGCTACACCTTC. The V call is TRBV2, the J call TRBJ1-2, with TRBD1 matching over 10 bases. Germline V gives CDR1 SNHLY, CDR2 FYNNEI. J was trimmed by 4 bases and V by 10 bases; bases with no gene match: 12. The CDR3 consists of 15 residues.